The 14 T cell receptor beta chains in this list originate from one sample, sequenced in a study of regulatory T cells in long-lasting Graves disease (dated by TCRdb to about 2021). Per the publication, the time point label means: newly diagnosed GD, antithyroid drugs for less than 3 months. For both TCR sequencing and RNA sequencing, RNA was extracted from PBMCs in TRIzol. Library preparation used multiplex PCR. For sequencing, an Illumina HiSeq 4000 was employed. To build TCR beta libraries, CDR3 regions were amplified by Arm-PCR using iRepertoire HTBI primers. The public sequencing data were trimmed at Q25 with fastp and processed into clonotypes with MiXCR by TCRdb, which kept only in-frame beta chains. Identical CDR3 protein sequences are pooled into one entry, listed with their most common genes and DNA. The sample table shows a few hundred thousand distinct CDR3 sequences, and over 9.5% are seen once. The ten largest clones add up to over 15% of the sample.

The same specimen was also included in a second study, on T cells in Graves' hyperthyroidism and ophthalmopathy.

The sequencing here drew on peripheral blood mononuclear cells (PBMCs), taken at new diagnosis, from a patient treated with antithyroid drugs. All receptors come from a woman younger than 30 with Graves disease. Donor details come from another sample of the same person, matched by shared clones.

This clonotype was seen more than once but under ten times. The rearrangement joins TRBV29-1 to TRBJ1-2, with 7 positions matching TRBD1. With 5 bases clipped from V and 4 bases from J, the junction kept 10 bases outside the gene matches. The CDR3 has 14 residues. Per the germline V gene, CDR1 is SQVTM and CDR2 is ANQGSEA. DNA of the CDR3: TGCAGCGTTACAGGGGCGCTGCAGGGCTATGGCTACACCTTC. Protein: CSVTGALQGYGYTF.

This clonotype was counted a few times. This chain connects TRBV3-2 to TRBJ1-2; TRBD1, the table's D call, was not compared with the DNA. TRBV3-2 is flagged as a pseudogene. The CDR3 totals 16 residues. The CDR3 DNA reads TGTGCCAGCAGCCAACGGATTCTAGACAGGGCTACTGGCTACACCTTC. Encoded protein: CASSQRILDRATGYTF.

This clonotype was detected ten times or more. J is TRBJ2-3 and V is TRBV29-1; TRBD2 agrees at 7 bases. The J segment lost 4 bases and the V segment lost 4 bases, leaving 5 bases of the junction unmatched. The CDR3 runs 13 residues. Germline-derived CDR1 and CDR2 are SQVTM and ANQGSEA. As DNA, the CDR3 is TGCAGCGTTGGCGGGAGTCGAGCAGATACGCAGTATTTT. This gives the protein CSVGGSRADTQYF.

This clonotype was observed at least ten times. The CDR3 reads CASSYSTGYPYNEQFF. CDR3 nucleotides: TGTGCCAGCAGTTACTCGACAGGGTATCCCTACAATGAGCAGTTCTTC. J is TRBJ2-1 and V is TRBV6-2 or TRBV6-3; TRBD1 matches at 7 bases. CDR3 length: 16 residues. J lost 2 bases, V lost 0 bases, and 4 bases had no gene match. Germline assignment: CDR1 MNHEY and CDR2 SVGEGT.

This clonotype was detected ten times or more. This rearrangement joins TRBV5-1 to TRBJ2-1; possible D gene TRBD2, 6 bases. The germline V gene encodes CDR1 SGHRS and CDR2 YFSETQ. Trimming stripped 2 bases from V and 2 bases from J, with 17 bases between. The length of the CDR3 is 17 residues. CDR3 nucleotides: TGCGCCAGCAGCTTCTTGATGGTGGGACTTACCTACAATGAGCAGTTCTTC. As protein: CASSFLMVGLTYNEQFF.

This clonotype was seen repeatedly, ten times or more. The CDR3: CATSRTPGFQETQYF. CDR3 sequence (DNA): TGTGCCACCAGCAGAACCCCGGGATTCCAAGAGACCCAGTACTTC. The chain couples TRBV15 to TRBJ2-5, with D maybe TRBD2 (5 bases). Between the trimmed V and J ends, which lost 2 bases and 1 base, there was a span of 11 bases. CDR1 is LNHNV, CDR2 YYDKDF, per germline (reference sequence). The CDR3 contains 15 residues.

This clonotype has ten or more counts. CDR3 sequence (DNA): TGTGCCAGCACCCAAGTAGGGGCGCGGGGGTATCAGCCCCAGCATTTT. Translated, it gives CASTQVGARGYQPQHF. The V gene is TRBV12-3 or TRBV12-4, the J gene TRBJ1-5, with D possibly TRBD1 on 5 matching bases. The CDR3 has 16 residues. The V and J ends lost 7 bases and 5 bases respectively, with 21 bases between them.

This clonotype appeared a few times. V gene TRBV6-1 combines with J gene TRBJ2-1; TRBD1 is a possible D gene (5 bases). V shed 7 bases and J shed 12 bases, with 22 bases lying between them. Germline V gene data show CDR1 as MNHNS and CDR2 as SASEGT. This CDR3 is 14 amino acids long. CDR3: CASTTGHRWIGQFF. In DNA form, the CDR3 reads TGTGCCAGCACTACCGGACATCGATGGATTGGGCAGTTCTTC.

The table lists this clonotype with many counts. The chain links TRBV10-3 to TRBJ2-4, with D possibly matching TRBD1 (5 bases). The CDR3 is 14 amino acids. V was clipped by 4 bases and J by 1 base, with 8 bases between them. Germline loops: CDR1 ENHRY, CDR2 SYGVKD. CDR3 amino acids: CAISVPGAKNIQYF. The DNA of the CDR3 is TGTGCCATCAGTGTTCCAGGGGCCAAAAACATTCAGTACTTC.

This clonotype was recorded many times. This chain's CDR3 is CASSEVGHLVLETQYF. For the CDR3, the DNA is TGTGCCAGCAGTGAAGTGGGACATTTAGTGCTAGAGACCCAGTACTTC. V gene TRBV6-1 combines with J gene TRBJ2-5; D possibly corresponds to TRBD1 (6 bases). The CDR3 has 16 residues. Trimming shortened V by 1 base and J by 4 bases, and 16 bases separated the two germline ends. CDR1 is MNHNS and CDR2 is SASEGT in the germline V gene.

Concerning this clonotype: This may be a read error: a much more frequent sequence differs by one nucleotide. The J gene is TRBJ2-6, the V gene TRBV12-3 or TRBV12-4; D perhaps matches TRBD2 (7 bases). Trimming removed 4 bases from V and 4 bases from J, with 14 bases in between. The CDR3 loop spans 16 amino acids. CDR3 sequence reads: CASSSSAGAGANVLTF. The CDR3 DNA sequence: TGTGCCAGCAGTTCGTCCGCGGGGGCCGGGGCCAACGTCCTGACTTTC.

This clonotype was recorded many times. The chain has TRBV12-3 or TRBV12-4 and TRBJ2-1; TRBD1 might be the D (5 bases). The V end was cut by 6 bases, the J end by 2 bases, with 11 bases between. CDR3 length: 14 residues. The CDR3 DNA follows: TGTGCCAGCAGCCCCCTAGGGGCCTACAATGAGCAGTTCTTC. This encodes CASSPLGAYNEQFF.

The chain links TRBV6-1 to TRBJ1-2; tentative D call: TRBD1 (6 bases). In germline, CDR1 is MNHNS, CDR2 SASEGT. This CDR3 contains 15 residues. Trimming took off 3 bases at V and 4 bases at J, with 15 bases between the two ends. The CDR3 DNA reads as TGTGCCAGCAGTGACCGGGGGGGGCACTTCTATGGCTACACCTTC. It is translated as CASSDRGGHFYGYTF.

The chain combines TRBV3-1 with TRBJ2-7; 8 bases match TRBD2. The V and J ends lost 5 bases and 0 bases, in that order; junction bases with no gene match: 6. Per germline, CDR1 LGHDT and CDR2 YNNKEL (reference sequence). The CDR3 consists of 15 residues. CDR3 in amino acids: CASSTGGPISYEQYF. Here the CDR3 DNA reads TGTGCCAGCAGCACGGGAGGGCCGATCTCCTACGAGCAGTACTTC.